This TCR beta chain was sequenced during a study of T cells in Graves' hyperthyroidism and ophthalmopathy (dated by TCRdb to the late 2010s). Some background on the complete study: Peripheral blood samples were taken at initial diagnosis, before any treatment was given. TCR V-J signatures able to tell the groups apart were searched for in a discovery cohort of approximately 95 patients, of whom over 40 had Graves' ophthalmopathy and about 60 had stable Graves' hyperthyroidism. Whether ophthalmopathy could be predicted prospectively was tested in an independent validation cohort made up of roughly 19 hyperthyroidism patients plus 17 patients who later progressed to ophthalmopathy. The 75 to 100 discovery patients were randomly split 7:3 into training and test sets. Thyroid tissue and blood T-cell repertoires from about six Graves' hyperthyroidism patients were also compared in the study. Once sampling was done, hyperthyroidism patients were given methimazole at a starting dose of 30 mg daily, whereas ophthalmopathy patients were given high-dose intravenous methylprednisolone. The paper describes TCR Vbeta CDR3 sequencing of 135 peripheral blood samples, made up of fewer than 50 ophthalmopathy patients, 70 to 80 hyperthyroidism patients and 17 progressor patients.

The TCR beta CDR3 regions were amplified from the RNA transcripts. The TCR CDR3 was subjected to a first round of RT-PCR using the HTBI primer set and the Qiagen OneStep RT-PCR kit. A second multiplex PCR round built the libraries, followed by size selection and purification. Sequencing of the libraries was done on an Illumina HiSeq2000 using paired-end 100 bp reads. From the authors' description of their analysis: Raw data were processed with SOAPnuke, discarding reads with adapters, uncalled bases, mean Phred below 15, or no exact constant-primer or identifier match. COPE v1.2.5 was used to merge the high-quality paired reads, and each unique nucleotide sequence was defined as a clonotype. Clonotypes were aligned to IMGT TRBV, TRBD and TRBJ reference segments using MiTCR v1.1. The analysis was restricted to V-J combinations with a frequency above 0.0001, which together covered roughly 99% of the repertoires. The TCS score was defined as the ratio of F50 (clonal expansion) to E x V (chaos), calculated using BLOSUM62-based TCRdist between CDR3 peptides within each V-J. Welch's t-statistics and random forest reduced fewer than 550 V-J features to about 12, which were used in a naive Bayes classifier (R e1071). The public reads were run again by TCRdb, first through fastp at Q25 and then through MiXCR, and only productive beta chains were kept. Every distinct CDR3 protein forms one entry, paired with its most common genes and DNA. TCRdb, rather than the study authors, made the V and J calls. The sample table shows approximately 590,000 distinct CDR3 sequences, and approximately 14% are seen once. The top ten clones comprise approximately 7% of the sample.

This clonotype was observed once. Its cognate antigen has yet to be identified. Base-call qualities are not available, and no considerably larger clone is one nucleotide away. Support from one read is weak. Broader findings and caveats from the paper: Most expanded thyroid clonotypes (frequency above 0.001) were also found in blood, which suggests that blood repertoires may mirror thyroid immune responses. In validation, progression to ophthalmopathy was predicted by the model with 70.59% sensitivity and just over 72% specificity, a median of around 6.5 months before onset. Sample size was not statistically predetermined, and blinding of investigators to group allocation was not performed. In cross-validation, a model built on a 13 V-J signature told ophthalmopathy apart from stable hyperthyroidism with roughly 87% sensitivity and 81% to 82% specificity, and in testing the same model reached 80%/75%.

A patient counted as having stable Graves' hyperthyroidism if no progression to ophthalmopathy occurred over 18 months of follow-up. Hyperthyroidism patients were newly diagnosed, with disease duration under 2 months, and aged 18 to 65 years. Patients with uncontrolled infections, other autoimmune diseases, pregnancy or lactation were excluded. Diagnoses were based on clinical symptoms, serum thyroxine and TRAb, thyroid ultrasound and orbital computed tomography. PBMCs were isolated from about 9.2 ml of fresh peripheral blood by Ficoll-Paque density gradient centrifugation. Total RNA was extracted with Trizol reagent, and quality was checked on an Agilent 2100 Bioanalyzer. Reading from cysteine to phenylalanine, the CDR3 counts 15 amino acids. Of the read, only the CDR3 DNA is kept; its 45 bases are in frame from base 1. V ends up 2 bases short and J 1 base short, with an unmatched junction base count of 3. CDR1 and CDR2, looked up from the germline V gene, are SGHRS and YFSETQ.

The receptor was derived from a woman aged 25 to 39 with Graves' hyperthyroidism. The chain employs TRBV5-1 and TRBJ2-7, with 10 middle bases fitting TRBD2. The source material was blood. At the DNA level, the sequence is TGCGCCAGCAGCTTAATGACTAGCGGGTCCTACGAGCAGTACTTC. Translated, this is CASSLMTSGSYEQYF.